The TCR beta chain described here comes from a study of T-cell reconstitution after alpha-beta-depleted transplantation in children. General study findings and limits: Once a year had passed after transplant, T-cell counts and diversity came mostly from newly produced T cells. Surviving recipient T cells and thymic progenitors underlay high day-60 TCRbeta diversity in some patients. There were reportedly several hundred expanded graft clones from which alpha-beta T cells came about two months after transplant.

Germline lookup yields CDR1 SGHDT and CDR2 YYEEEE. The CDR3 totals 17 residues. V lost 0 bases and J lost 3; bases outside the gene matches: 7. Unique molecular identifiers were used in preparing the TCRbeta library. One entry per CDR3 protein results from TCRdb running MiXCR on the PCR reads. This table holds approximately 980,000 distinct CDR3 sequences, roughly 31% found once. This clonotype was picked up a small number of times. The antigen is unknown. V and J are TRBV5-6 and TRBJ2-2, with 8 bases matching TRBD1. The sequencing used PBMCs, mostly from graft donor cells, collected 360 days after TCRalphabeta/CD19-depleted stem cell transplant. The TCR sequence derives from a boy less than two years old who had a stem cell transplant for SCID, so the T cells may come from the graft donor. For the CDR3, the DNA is TGTGCCAGCAGCTTGGAATGGACAGGGCCAGACACCGGGGAGCTGTTTTTT. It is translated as CASSLEWTGPDTGELFF.